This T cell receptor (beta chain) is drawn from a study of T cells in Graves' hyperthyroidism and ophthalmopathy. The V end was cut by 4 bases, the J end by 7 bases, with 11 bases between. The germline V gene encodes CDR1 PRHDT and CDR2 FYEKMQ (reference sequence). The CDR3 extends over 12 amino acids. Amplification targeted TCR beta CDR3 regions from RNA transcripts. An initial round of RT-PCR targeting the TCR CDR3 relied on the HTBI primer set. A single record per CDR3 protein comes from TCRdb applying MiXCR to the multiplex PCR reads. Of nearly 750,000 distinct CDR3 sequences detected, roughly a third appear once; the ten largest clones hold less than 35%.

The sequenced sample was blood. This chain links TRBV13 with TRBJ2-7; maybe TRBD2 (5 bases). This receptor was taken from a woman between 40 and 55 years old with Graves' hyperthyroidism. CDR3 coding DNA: TGTGCCAGCAGCTGGCCCCCGGGGGAGCAGTACTTC. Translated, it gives CASSWPPGEQYF.